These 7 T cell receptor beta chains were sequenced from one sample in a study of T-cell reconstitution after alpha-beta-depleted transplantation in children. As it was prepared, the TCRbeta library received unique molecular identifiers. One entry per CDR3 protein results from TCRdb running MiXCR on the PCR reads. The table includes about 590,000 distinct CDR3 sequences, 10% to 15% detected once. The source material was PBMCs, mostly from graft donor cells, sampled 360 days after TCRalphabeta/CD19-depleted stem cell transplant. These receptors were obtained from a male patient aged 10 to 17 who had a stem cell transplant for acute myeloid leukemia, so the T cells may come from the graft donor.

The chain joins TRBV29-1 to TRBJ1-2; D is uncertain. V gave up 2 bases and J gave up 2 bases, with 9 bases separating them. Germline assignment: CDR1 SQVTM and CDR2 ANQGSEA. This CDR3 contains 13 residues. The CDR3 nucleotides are TGCAGCGTTGAAAAGGGCAGAAACTATGGCTACACCTTC. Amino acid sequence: CSVEKGRNYGYTF.

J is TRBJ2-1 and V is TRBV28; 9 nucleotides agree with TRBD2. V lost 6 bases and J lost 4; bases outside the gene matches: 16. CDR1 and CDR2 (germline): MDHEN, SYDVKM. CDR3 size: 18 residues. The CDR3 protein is CASSKDLKAGGDYNEQFF. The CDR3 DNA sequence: TGTGCCAGCAGCAAAGACCTAAAAGCGGGAGGTGATTACAATGAGCAGTTCTTC.

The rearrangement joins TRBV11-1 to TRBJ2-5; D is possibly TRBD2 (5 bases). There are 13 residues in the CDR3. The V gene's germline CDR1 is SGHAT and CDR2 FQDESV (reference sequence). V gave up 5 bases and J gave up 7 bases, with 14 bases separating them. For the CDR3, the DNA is TGTGCCAGCAGCCGACGGACTGATCGGACCCAGTACTTC. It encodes CASSRRTDRTQYF.

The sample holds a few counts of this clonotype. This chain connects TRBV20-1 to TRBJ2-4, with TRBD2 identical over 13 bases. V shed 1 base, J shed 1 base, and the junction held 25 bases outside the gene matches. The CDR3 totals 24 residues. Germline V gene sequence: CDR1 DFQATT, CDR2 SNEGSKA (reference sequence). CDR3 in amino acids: CSARGASAGLAGLPLGRAKNIQYF. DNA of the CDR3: TGCAGTGCTAGAGGAGCCAGCGCGGGACTAGCGGGATTACCTCTGGGTCGGGCCAAAAACATTCAGTACTTC.

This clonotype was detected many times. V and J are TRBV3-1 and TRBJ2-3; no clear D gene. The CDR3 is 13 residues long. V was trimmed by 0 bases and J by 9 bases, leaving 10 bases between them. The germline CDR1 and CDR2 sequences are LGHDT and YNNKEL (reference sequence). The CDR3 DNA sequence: TGTGCCAGCAGCCAAGACGCGCGGAGAACGCAGTATTTT. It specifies CASSQDARRTQYF.

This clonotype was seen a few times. CDR3 protein: CASSTTGLAGIYEQYF. CDR3 DNA sequence: TGTGCCAGCAGCACGACCGGACTAGCAGGGATCTACGAGCAGTACTTC. The rearrangement joins TRBV7-9 to TRBJ2-7; 8 bases fit TRBD2. The CDR3 consists of 16 residues. From germline, CDR1 is SEHNR and CDR2 FQNEAQ (reference sequence). Losses at the gene ends were 5 bases for V and 3 bases for J; bases not matched to a gene: 12. Looking up the rest from reference TRBV7-9 and TRBJ2-7 gives the full variable domain: DTGVSQNPRHKITKRGQNVTFRCDPISEHNRLYWYRQTLGQGPEFLTYFQNEAQLEKSRLLSDRFSAERPKGSFSTLEIQRTEQGDSAMYLCASSTTGLAGIYEQYFGPGTRLTVT.

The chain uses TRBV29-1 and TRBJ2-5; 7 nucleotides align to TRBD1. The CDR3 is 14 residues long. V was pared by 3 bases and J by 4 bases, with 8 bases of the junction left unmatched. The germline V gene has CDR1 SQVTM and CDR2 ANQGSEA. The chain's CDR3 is CSVDPTGMGETQYF. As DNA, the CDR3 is TGCAGCGTTGACCCGACAGGGATGGGAGAGACCCAGTACTTC.